Described below is a single T cell receptor beta chain sequence and its context. Which antigen it targets is not known. Qualities for individual bases were not recorded, and no much larger clone is one base off. From the germline V gene, CDR1 is MDHEN and CDR2 is SYDVKM. The CDR3 has 17 amino acids, counting the end cysteine and phenylalanine. CDR3 DNA is the only sequence kept; it has 51 bases, read in frame from the first base. V gives up 2 bases and J gives up 0 bases, and the segment between their germline ends measures 14 bases. This specimen comes from a study of control samples from healthy donors and cancer patients (dated by TCRdb to 2018 to 2020). Receptors were amplified or captured by the immunoSEQ multiplex PCR assay. In its TCRdb copy, this immuneACCESS table keeps in-frame sequences only and misses some clones. Where compared with another copy, unresolved V genes explain less than half of these, and the others have no known cause. This sample has roughly 140,000 clones in its table, and 93% of those were observed once. The ten largest clones represent 2% to 2.5% of the sample.

The rearrangement combines TRBV28 with TRBJ2-1; tentative D gene TRBD2, with 5 bases matching. Sequenced: blood. The TCR originated in a man aged 50-59 years in good health. The CDR3 region has the sequence CASSLKNGLHSYNEQFF. The nucleotides read TGTGCCAGCAGTTTAAAGAATGGACTCCACTCCTACAATGAGCAGTTCTTC.